This T cell receptor beta chain originates from a study of blood T cell repertoires in COVID-19. The wider study: Sites across the United States, Italy and Spain contributed samples from acute and convalescent COVID-19. The cDNA or gDNA used as material had been derived from T cells, B-cell-depleted T cells, or PBMCs.

In the original analysis: Estimates of nucleated cell counts were drawn from the amplification of reference gene primers. Produced via immunoSEQ multiplex PCR; TCRdb's table is partial and in-frame only. V and J calls and clone size are copied from that table; D and trimming were computed from the DNA. The table includes tens of thousands of clones, around nine tenths detected once. This TCR was recovered from a human donor with active COVID-19. The donor label of this sample is uncertain. The sequenced sample consisted of peripheral blood.

The chain's CDR3 is CASSFGTGEPEQYF. CDR3 in DNA: TGCGCCAGCAGCTTTGGGACAGGGGAGCCCGAGCAGTACTTC. V gene TRBV5-1 combines with J gene TRBJ2-7; 10 nucleotides align to TRBD1. V lost 2 bases, J lost 6 bases, and 5 bases stayed unmatched. There are 14 residues in the CDR3. Germline CDR1 reads SGHRS; CDR2 reads YFSETQ.